The T cell receptor beta chain under discussion was sequenced for a study of blood T cell repertoires in COVID-19. Study-level information: In each case, the material was cDNA or gDNA derived from T cells, B-cell-depleted T cells, or PBMCs.

Sequenced by immunoSEQ multiplex PCR; TCRdb stores in-frame clones only, minus some. This sample yields around 140,000 clones, of which 80% to 90% are seen a single time; roughly 10% belongs to the top ten. A few counts support this clone. V gave up 1 base and J gave up 4 bases, with 16 bases separating them. The length of the CDR3 is 16 residues. CDR1 SEHNR and CDR2 FQNEAQ come from the germline V gene (reference sequence). This study enrolled people aged about 18 to 90 from about 26 US geographic areas. Participants reported their clinical history, and cohort assignment relied on those reports. Two negative PCRs, clearance, or symptom resolution had been documented for recovered Cohort 3 donors.

The clonotype originates from a man aged 60-69 years who had recovered from COVID-19. Sequences were obtained from PBMCs or T cells enriched from blood (not recorded which). The chain couples TRBV7-9 to TRBJ1-2, with a possible D match to TRBD1 (6 bases). Here the CDR3 reads CASSLGLGALAYGYTF. The CDR3 DNA is TGTGCCAGCAGCTTAGGTCTGGGGGCGCTTGCCTATGGCTACACCTTC.